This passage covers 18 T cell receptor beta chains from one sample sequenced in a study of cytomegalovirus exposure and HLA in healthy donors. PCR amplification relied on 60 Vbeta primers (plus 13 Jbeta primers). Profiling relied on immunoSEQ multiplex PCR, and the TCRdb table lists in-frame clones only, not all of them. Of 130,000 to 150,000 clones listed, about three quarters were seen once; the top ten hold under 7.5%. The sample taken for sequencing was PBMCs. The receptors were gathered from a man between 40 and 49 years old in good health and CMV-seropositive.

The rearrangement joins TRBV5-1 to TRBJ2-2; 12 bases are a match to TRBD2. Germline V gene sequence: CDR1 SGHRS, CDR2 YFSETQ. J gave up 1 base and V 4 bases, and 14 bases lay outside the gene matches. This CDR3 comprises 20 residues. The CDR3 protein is CASSRTTPSGLAGNTGELFF. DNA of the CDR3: TGCGCCAGCAGCCGGACTACACCCTCGGGACTAGCGGGGAACACCGGGGAGCTGTTTTTT.

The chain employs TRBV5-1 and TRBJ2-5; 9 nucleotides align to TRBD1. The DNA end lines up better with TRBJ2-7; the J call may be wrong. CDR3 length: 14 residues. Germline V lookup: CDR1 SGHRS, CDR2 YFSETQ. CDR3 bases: TGCGCCAGCAGCCCGGGACAGGGTTCCCACGAGCAGTACTTC. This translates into CASSPGQGSHEQYF.

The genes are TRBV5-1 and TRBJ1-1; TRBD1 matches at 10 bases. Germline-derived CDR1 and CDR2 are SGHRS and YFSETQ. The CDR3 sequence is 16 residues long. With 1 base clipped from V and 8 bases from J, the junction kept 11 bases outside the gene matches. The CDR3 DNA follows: TGCGCCAGCAGCTTGTTAACTGCGGGACAGGGGACCGAAGCTTTCTTT. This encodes CASSLLTAGQGTEAFF.

CDR3 sequence (DNA): TGCAGCGCCTGGGGAGTGGACAGGGAAAACTATGGCTACACCTTC. Translating gives CSAWGVDRENYGYTF. The chain has TRBV29-1 and TRBJ1-2, with TRBD1 identical over 8 bases. V lost 7 bases to trimming and J lost 2 bases; unmatched junction nucleotides: 12. CDR1 is SQVTM, CDR2 ANQGSEA, per germline. The CDR3 contains 15 residues. The full variable domain, its missing parts supplied by reference TRBV29-1 and TRBJ1-2, is SAVISQKPSRDICQRGTSLTIQCQVDSQVTMMFWYRQQPGQSLTLIATANQGSEATYESGFVIDKFPISRPNLTFSTLTVSNMSPEDSSIYLCSAWGVDRENYGYTFGSGTRLTVV.

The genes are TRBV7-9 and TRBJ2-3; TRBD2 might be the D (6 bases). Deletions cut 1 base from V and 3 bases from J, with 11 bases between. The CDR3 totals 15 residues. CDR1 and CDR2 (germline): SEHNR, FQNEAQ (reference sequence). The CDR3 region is CASSLVRGRTDTQYF. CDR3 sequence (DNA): TGTGCCAGCAGCTTAGTGCGGGGACGGACAGATACGCAGTATTTT.

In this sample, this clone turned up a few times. CDR3: CASSLGGLMNTEAFF. The CDR3 DNA reads TGTGCCAGCAGCTTGGGGGGTCTCATGAACACTGAAGCTTTCTTT. The chain employs TRBV7-2 and TRBJ1-1; D perhaps matches TRBD1 (5 bases). V was shortened by 3 bases and J by 0 bases, with 11 bases between the two germline ends. The length of the CDR3 is 15 residues. The V gene's germline CDR1 is SGHTA and CDR2 FQGNSA.

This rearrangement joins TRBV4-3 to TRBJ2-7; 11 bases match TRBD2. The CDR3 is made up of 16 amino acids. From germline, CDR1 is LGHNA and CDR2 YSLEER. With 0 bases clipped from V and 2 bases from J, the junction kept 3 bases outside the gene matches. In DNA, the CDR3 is TGCGCCAGCAGCCAAGATATAGCGGGAGGGCCCTACGAGCAGTACTTC. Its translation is CASSQDIAGGPYEQYF.

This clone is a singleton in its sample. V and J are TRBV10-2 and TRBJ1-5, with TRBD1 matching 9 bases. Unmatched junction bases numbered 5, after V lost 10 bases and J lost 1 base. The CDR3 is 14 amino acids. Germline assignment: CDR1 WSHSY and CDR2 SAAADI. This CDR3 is CATRTGESNQPQHF. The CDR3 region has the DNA TGCGCCACCAGGACAGGGGAAAGCAATCAGCCCCAGCATTTT.

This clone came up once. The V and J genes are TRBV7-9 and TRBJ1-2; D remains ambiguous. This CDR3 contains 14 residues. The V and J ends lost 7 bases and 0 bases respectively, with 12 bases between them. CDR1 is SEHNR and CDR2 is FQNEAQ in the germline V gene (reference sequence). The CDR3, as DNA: TGTGCCAGCAACGATCGGGGTTCTAACTATGGCTACACCTTC. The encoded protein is CASNDRGSNYGYTF.

CDR3 amino acids: CATSRDKLGPDTQYF. CDR3 nucleotide sequence: TGTGCCACCAGCAGAGATAAGTTGGGCCCAGATACGCAGTATTTT. The rearrangement joins TRBV15 to TRBJ2-3; D is undetermined. V was trimmed by 0 bases and J by 4 bases, leaving 11 bases between them. CDR1 and CDR2 from the germline V gene are LNHNV and YYDKDF (reference sequence). This CDR3 comprises 15 residues.

The CDR3 DNA is TGTGCCAGTAGTATCTCGACAGATTCCTACGAGCAGTACTTC. Translation: CASSISTDSYEQYF. This chain links TRBV19 with TRBJ2-7; perhaps TRBD1 as D (5 bases). Germline CDR1 and CDR2: LNHDA and SQIVND (reference sequence). The CDR3 consists of 14 residues. Trimming took off 3 bases at V and 1 base at J, with 10 bases between the two ends.

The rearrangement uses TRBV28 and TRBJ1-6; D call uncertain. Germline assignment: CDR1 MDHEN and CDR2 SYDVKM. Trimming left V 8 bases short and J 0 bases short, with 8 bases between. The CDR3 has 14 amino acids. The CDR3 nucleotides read TGTGCCAGCCAACAGAGCTCCTATAATTCACCCCTCCACTTT. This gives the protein CASQQSSYNSPLHF.

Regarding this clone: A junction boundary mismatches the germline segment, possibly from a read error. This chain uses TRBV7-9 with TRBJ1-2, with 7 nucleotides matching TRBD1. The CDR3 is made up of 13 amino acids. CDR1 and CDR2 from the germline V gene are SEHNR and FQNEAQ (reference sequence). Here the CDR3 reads CSSTIGDSLFYTF. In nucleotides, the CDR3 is TGTTCCAGCACGATTGGGGACAGTTTATTCTACACCTTC. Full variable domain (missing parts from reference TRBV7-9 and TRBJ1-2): DTGVSQNPRHKITKRGQNVTFRCDPISEHNRLYWYRQTLGQGPEFLTYFQNEAQLEKSRLLSDRFSAERPKGSFSTLEIQRTEQGDSAMYLCSSTIGDSLFYTFGSGTRLTVV.

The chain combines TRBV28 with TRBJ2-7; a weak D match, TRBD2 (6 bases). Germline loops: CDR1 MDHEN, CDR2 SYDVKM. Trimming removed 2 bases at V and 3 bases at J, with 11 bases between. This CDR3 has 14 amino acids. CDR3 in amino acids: CASSLPGDHYEQYF. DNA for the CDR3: TGTGCCAGCAGTTTACCGGGAGACCACTACGAGCAGTACTTC.

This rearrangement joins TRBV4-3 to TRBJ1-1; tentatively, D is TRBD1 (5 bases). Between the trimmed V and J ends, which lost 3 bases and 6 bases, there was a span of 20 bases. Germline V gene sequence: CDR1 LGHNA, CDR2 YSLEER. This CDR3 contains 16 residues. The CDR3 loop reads CASSQAPGGGHAEAFF. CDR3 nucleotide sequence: TGCGCCAGCAGCCAGGCCCCCGGGGGAGGTCACGCTGAAGCTTTCTTT.

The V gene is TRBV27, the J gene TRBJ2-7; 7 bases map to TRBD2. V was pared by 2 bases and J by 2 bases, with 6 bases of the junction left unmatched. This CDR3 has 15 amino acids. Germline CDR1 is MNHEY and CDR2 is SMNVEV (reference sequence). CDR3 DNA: TGTGCCAGCAGTTTACGTTGGGGGGGAGCCTACGAGCAGTACTTC. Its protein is CASSLRWGGAYEQYF.

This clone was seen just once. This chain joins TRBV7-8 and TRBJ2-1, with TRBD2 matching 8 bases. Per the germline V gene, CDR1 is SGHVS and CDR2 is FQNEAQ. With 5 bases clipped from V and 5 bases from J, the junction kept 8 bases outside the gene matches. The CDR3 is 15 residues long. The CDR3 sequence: CASSMAGGYNNEQFF. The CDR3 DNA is TGTGCCAGCAGCATGGCGGGAGGATATAACAATGAGCAGTTCTTC.

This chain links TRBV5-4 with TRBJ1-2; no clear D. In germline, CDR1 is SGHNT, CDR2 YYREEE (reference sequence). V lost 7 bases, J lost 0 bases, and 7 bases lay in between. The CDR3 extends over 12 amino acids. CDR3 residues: CASGEANYGYTF. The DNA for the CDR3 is TGTGCCAGCGGGGAGGCTAACTATGGCTACACCTTC.